This TCR beta chain was retrieved from a study of T cell responses to AZD1222 COVID-19 vaccine. Using immunoSEQ multiplex PCR, the repertoire was profiled, and TCRdb retains in-frame clones only, with some absent. The profile shows some 120,000 clones, 90% of them singletons. Findings of the study overall: At baseline, just five or six AZD1222 recipients tested seropositive. There were repertoire samples only from the period after the peak T cell response.

Looked up from germline, CDR1 is LNHDA and CDR2 is SQIVND (reference sequence). V lost 6 bases and J lost 8, with 25 bases in between. This CDR3 has 16 residues. With regard to this clone: Antigen specificity is unknown.

The rearrangement uses TRBV19 and TRBJ1-2; a weak D match, TRBD1 (5 bases). This TCR came from an adult in good health. Sequenced material: peripheral blood, taken on day 0 of AZD1222 vaccination. For the CDR3, the DNA is TGTGCCAGTAGGCGACCATGGTCGGGGCAATCGGTGGGCTACACCTTC. Amino acid sequence: CASRRPWSGQSVGYTF. The entire variable domain, with the rest obtained from reference TRBV19 and TRBJ1-2, is as follows: DGGITQSPKYLFRKEGQNVTLSCEQNLNHDAMYWYRQDPGQGLRLIYYSQIVNDFQKGDIAEGYSVSREKKESFPLTVTSAQKNPTAFYLCASRRPWSGQSVGYTFGSGTRLTVV.